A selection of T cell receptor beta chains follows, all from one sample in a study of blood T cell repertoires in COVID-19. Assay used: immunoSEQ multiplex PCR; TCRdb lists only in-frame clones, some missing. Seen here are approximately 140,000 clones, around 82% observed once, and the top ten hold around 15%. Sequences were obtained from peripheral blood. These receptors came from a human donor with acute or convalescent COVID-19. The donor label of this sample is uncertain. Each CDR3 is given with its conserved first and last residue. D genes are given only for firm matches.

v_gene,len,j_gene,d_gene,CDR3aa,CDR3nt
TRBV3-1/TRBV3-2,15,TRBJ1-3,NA,CASSLGQYSGNTIYF,TGTGCCAGCAGCCTCGGTCAATACTCTGGAAACACCATATATTTT
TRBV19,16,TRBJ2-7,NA,CASSGRGAGQSYEQYF,TGTGCCAGTAGTGGTAGAGGTGCCGGACAAAGCTACGAGCAGTACTTC
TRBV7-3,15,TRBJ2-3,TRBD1,CASSRKQGSTDTQYF,TGTGCCAGCAGCCGGAAACAGGGGAGCACAGATACGCAGTATTTT
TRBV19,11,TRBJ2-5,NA,CASSGSGTQYF,TGTGCCAGTAGTGGTAGCGGGACCCAGTACTTC
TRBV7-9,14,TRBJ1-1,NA,CASSLTWIQGKAFF,TGTGCCAGCAGCTTAACATGGATTCAGGGAAAAGCTTTCTTT
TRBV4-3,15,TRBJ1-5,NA,CASSPGTGIGQPQHF,TGCGCCAGCAGCCCGGGTACGGGGATCGGTCAGCCCCAGCATTTT
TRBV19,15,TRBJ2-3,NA,CASRTHQGRGDTQYF,TGTGCCAGTAGGACACACCAGGGGAGAGGAGATACGCAGTATTTT
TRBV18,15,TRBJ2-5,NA,CASSRQAPPQETQYF,TGTGCCAGCTCACGACAGGCACCCCCCCAGGAGACCCAGTACTTC
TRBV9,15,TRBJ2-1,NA,CASSEDSLSYNEQFF,TGTGCCAGCAGCGAGGACAGCCTCTCCTACAATGAGCAGTTCTTC
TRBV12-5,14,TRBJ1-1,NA,CASGPTDRPAEAFF,TGTGCTAGTGGTCCGACAGACAGGCCGGCTGAAGCTTTCTTT